This TCR beta chain was profiled in a study of control samples from healthy donors and cancer patients. TCRdb's table, derived via immunoSEQ multiplex PCR, lists solely in-frame clones and lacks some. The data hold 90,000 or so clones, with approximately 84% observed a single time. The source is a man between 65 and 85 years old with lung cancer. The sample taken for sequencing was PBMCs.

The CDR3 protein is CASSPGLPPDTQYF. CDR3 DNA sequence: TGTGCCAGCAGCCCCGGGTTGCCCCCAGATACGCAGTATTTT. The chain uses TRBV7-2 and TRBJ2-3; D is ambiguous. The CDR3 covers 14 residues. From germline, CDR1 is SGHTA and CDR2 FQGNSA. Deletions cut 5 bases from V and 4 bases from J, with 13 bases between.